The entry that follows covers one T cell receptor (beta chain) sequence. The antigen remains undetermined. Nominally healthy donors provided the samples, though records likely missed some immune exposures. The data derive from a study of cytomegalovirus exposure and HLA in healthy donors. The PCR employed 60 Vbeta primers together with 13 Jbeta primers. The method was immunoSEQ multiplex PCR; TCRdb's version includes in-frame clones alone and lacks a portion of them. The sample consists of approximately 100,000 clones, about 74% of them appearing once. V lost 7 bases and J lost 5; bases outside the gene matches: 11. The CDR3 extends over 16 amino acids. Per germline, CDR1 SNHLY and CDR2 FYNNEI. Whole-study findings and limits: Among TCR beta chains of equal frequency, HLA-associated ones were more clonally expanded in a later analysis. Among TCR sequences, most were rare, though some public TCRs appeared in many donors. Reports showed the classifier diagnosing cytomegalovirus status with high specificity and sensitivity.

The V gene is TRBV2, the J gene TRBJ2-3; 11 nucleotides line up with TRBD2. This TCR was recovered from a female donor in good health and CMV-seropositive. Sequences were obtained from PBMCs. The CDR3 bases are TGTGCCAGCATACGTAGCGGGAGGGCCCTGGGAGATACGCAGTATTTT. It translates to CASIRSGRALGDTQYF.